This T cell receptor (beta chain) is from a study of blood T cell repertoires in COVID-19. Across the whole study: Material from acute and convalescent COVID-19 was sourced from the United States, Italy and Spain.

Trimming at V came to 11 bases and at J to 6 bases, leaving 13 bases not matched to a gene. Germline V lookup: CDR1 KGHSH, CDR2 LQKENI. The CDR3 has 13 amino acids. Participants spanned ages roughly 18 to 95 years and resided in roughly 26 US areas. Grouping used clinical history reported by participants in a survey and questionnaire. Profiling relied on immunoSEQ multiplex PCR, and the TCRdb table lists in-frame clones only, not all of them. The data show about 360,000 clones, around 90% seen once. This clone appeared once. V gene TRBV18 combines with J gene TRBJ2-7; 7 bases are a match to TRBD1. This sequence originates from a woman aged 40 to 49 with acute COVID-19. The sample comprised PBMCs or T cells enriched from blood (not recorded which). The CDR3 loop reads CASTGTEEGEQYF. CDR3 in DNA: TGTGCCTCAACCGGGACAGAAGAAGGCGAGCAGTACTTC.